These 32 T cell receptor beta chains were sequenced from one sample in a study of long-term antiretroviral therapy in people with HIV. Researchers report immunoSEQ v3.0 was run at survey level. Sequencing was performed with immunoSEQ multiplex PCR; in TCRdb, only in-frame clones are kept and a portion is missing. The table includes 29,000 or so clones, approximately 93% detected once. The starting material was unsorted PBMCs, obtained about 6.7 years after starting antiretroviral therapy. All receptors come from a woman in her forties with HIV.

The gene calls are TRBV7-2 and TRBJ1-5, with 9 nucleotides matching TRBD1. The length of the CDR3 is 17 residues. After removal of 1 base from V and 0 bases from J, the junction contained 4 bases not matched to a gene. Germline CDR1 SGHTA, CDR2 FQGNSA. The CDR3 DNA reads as TGTGCCAGCAGCTTAGGACAGGGGGTCATTAGCAATCAGCCCCAGCATTTT. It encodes CASSLGQGVISNQPQHF.

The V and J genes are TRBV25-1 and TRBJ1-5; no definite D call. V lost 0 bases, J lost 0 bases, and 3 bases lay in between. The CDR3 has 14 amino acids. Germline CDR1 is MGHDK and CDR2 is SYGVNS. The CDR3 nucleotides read TGTGCCAGCAGTGAATACTCTAGCAATCAGCCCCAGCATTTT. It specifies CASSEYSSNQPQHF. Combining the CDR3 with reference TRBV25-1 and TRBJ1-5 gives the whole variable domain EADIYQTPRYLVIGTGKKITLECSQTMGHDKMYWYQQDPGMELHLIHYSYGVNSTEKGDLSSESTVSRIRTEHFPLTLESARPSHTSQYLCASSEYSSNQPQHFGDGTRLSIL.

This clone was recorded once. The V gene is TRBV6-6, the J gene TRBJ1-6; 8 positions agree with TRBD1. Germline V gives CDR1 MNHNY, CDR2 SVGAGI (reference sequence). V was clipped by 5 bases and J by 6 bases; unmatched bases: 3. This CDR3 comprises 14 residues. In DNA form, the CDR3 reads TGTGCCAGCAGTGCGGACAGGGCTAATTCACCCCTCCACTTT. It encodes CASSADRANSPLHF.

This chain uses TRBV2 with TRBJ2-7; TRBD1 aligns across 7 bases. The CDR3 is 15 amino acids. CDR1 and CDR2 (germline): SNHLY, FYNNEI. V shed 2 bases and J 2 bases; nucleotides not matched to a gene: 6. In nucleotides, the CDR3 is TGTGCCAGCAGTGAAAACCCCGGGACAGCCTACGAGCAGTACTTC. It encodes CASSENPGTAYEQYF.

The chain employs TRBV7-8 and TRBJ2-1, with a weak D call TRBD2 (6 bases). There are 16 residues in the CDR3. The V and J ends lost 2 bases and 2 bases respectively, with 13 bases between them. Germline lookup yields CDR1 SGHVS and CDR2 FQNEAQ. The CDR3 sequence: CASSLRRGTAYNEQFF. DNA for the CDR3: TGTGCCAGCAGCTTACGTCGGGGGACCGCCTACAATGAGCAGTTCTTC.

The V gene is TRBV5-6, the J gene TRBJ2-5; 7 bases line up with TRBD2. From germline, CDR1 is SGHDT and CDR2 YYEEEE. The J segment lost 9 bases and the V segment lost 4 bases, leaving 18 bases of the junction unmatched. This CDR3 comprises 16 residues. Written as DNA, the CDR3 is TGTGCCAGCAGCGGACAAACGGGGACTATTGAAAGGGCCCAGTACTTC. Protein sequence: CASSGQTGTIERAQYF.

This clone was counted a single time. This chain's CDR3 is CASSLWAGTGAGEQYF. The CDR3 DNA reads as TGTGCCAGCAGCTTATGGGCGGGGACAGGGGCTGGCGAGCAGTACTTC. The genes are TRBV7-2 and TRBJ2-7; the match to TRBD1 covers 10 bases. This CDR3 comprises 16 residues. The V gene end was trimmed by 2 bases and the J gene end by 6 bases; junction bases not matched to a gene: 10. Per the germline V gene, CDR1 is SGHTA and CDR2 is FQGNSA.

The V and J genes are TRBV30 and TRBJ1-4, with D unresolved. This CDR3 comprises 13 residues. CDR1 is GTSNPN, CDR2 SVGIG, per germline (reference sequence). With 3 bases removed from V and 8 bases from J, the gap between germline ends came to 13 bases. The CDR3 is CAWSATGWEKLFF. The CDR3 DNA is TGTGCCTGGAGCGCGACGGGCTGGGAAAAACTGTTTTTT. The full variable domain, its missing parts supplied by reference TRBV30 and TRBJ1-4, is SQTIHQWPATLVQPVGSPLSLECTVEGTSNPNLYWYRQAAGRGLQLLFYSVGIGQISSEVPQNLSASRPQDRQFILSSKKLLLSDSGFYLCAWSATGWEKLFFGSGTQLSVL.

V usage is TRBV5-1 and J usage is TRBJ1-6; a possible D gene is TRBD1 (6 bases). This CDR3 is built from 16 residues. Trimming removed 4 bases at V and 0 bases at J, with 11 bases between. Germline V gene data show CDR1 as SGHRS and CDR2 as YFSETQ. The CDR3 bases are TGCGCCAGCAGCCAAAGGGGGAGCTCCTATAATTCACCCCTCCACTTT. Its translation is CASSQRGSSYNSPLHF.

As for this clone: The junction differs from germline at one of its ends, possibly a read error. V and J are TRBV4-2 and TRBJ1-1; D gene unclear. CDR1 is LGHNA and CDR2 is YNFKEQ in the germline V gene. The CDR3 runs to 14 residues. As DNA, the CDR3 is TGTGCCAGCAGGCAAGCTACGGAGAACACTGAAGCTTTCTTT. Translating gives CASRQATENTEAFF.

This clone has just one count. In nucleotides, the CDR3 is TGTGCCAGCAGCCAAGATGGATCAGGGAAAGAGACCCAGTACTTC. Translating gives CASSQDGSGKETQYF. The gene calls are TRBV14 and TRBJ2-5; TRBD1 might be the D (5 bases). Looked up from germline, CDR1 is SGHDN and CDR2 is FVKESK. Trimming removed 0 bases at V and 3 bases at J, with 11 bases between. The CDR3 spans 15 residues.

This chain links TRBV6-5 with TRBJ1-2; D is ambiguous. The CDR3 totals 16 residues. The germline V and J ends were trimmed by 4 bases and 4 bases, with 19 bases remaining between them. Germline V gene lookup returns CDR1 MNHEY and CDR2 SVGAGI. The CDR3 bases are TGTGCCAGCAGTTTCTCGACCCCGGGAACCTTCTATGGCTACACCTTC. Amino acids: CASSFSTPGTFYGYTF.

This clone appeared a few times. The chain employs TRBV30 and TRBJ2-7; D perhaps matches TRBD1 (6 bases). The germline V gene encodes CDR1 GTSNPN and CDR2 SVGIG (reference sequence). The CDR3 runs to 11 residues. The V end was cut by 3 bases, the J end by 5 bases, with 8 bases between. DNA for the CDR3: TGTGCCTGGAGCAGGGGACACGAGCAGTACTTC. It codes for CAWSRGHEQYF.

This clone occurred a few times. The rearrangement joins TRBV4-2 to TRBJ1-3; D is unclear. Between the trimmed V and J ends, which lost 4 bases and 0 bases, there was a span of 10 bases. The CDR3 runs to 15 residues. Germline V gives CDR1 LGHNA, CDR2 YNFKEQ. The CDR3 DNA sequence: TGTGCCAGCAGCCCACAGCAGAGCTCTGGAAACACCATATATTTT. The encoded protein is CASSPQQSSGNTIYF.

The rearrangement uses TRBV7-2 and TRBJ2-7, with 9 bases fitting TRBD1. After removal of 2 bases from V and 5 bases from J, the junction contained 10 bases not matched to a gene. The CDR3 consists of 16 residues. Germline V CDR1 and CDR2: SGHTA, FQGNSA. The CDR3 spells CASSLSSGTGKDEQYF. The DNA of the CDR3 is TGTGCCAGCAGCTTATCCTCCGGGACAGGGAAGGACGAGCAGTACTTC.

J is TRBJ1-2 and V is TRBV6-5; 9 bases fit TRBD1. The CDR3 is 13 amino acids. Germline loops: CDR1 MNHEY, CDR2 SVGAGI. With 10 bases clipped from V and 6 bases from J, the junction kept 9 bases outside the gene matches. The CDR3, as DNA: TGTGCCACTCCAACAGGGGGCGATAATGGCTACACCTTC. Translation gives CATPTGGDNGYTF.

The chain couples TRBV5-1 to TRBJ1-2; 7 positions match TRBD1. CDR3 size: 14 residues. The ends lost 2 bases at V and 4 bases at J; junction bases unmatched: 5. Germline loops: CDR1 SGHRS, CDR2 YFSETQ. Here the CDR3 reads CASSLQGLGYGYTF. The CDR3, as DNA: TGCGCCAGCAGCTTACAGGGGTTGGGCTATGGCTACACCTTC.

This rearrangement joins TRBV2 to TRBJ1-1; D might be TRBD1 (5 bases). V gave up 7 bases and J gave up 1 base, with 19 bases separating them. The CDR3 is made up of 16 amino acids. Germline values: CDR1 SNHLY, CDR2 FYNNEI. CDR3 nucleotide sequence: TGTGCCAGCATGCCACAGGTCTTCGTGAGGAACACTGAAGCTTTCTTT. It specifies CASMPQVFVRNTEAFF.

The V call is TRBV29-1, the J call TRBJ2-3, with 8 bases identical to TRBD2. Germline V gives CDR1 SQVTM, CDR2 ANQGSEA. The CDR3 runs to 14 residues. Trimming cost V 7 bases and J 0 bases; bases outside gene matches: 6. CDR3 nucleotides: TGCAGCGGTGTTAGCGGGGAGAGCACAGATACGCAGTATTTT. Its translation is CSGVSGESTDTQYF.

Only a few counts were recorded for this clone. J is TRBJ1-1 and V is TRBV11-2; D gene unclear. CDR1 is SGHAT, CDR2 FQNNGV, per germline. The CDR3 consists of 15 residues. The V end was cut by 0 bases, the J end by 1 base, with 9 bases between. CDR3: CASSLDPDTNTEAFF. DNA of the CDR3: TGTGCCAGCAGCTTAGATCCGGATACGAACACTGAAGCTTTCTTT.

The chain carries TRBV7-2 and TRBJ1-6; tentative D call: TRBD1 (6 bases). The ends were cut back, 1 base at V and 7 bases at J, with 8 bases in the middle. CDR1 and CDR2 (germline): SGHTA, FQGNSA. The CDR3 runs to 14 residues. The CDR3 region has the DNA TGTGCCAGCAGCTTAGGAAGGGGGAATTCACCCCTCCACTTT. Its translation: CASSLGRGNSPLHF.

CDR3 loop: CAWSPWDNERETQYF. In nucleotides, the CDR3 is TGTGCCTGGAGTCCCTGGGACAACGAACGGGAGACCCAGTACTTC. This chain uses TRBV30 with TRBJ2-5; D is perhaps TRBD1 (6 bases). The CDR3 has 15 residues. V dropped 2 bases and J dropped 5 bases, with 18 bases sitting between them. Germline V gives CDR1 GTSNPN, CDR2 SVGIG (reference sequence).

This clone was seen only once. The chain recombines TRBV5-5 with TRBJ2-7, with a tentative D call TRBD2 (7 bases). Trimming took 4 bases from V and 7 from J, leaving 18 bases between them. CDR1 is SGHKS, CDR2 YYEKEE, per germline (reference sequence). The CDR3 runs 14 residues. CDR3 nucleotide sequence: TGTGCCAGCAGCCCCGAGGGGGGGGGCAGGGAGCAGTACTTC. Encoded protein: CASSPEGGGREQYF.

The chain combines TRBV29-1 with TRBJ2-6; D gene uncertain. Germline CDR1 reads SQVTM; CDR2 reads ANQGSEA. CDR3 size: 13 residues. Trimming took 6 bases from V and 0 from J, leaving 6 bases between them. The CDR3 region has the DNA TGCAGCGTCTTCTTCTCTGGGGCCAACGTCCTGACTTTC. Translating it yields CSVFFSGANVLTF.

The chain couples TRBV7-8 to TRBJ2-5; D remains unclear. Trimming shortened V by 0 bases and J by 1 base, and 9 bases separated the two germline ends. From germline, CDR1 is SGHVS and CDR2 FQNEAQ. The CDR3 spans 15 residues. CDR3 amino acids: CASSLAQQTQETQYF. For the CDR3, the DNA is TGTGCCAGCAGCTTAGCGCAACAGACCCAAGAGACCCAGTACTTC.

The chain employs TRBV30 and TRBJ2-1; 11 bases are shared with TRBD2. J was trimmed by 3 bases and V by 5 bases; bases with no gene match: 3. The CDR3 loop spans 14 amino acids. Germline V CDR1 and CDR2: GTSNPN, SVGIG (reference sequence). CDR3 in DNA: TGTGCCTGGGTAGCGGGGGGGTTCTACAATGAGCAGTTCTTC. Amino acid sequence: CAWVAGGFYNEQFF.

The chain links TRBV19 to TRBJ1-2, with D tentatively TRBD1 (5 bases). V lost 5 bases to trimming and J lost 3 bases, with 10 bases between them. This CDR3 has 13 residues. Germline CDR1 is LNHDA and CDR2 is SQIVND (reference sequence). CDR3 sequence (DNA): TGTGCCAGTAGTCGGGACGAAGACTATGGCTACACCTTC. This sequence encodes CASSRDEDYGYTF.

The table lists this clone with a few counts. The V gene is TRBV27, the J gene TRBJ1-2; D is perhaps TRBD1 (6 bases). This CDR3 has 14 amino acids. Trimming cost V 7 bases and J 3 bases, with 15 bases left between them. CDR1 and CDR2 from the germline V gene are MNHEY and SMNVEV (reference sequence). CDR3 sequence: CASKWGREDYGYTF. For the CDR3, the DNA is TGTGCCAGCAAGTGGGGGCGAGAGGACTATGGCTACACCTTC.

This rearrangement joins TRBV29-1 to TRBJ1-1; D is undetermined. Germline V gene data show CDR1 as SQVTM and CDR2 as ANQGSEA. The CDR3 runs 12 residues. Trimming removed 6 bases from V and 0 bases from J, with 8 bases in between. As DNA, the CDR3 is TGCAGCGTACAGCCCATGAACACTGAAGCTTTCTTT. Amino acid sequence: CSVQPMNTEAFF.

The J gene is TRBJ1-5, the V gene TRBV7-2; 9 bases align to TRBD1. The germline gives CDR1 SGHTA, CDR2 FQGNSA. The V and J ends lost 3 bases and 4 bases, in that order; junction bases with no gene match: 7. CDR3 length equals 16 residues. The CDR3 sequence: CASSLDGTGYNQPQHF. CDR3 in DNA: TGTGCCAGCAGCTTGGACGGGACAGGGTATAATCAGCCCCAGCATTTT.

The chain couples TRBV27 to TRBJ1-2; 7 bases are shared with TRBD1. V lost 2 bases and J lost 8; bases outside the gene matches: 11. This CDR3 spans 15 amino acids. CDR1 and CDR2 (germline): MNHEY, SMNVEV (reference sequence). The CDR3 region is CASSLIGGVSRGYTF. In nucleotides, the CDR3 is TGTGCCAGCAGTTTAATAGGGGGCGTTTCAAGGGGCTACACCTTC.

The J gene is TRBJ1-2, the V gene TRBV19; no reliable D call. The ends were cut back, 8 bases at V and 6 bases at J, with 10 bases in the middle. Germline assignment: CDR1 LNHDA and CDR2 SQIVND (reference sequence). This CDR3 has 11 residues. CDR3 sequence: CASRYGDGYTF. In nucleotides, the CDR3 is TGTGCCAGTCGGTACGGGGATGGCTACACCTTC.